This T cell receptor (beta chain) was documented in a study of PD-1 blockade in classical Hodgkin lymphoma (TCRdb year 2020). General notes on the study: Nivolumab dosing was 3 mg/kg intravenously every 2 weeks, continuing until either disease progression or unacceptable toxicity. The study used CyTOF and TCR beta sequencing to define a peripheral blood immune signature of response to PD-1 blockade in classical Hodgkin lymphoma.

The germline V gene supplies CDR1 MDHEN and CDR2 SYDVKM. The V end loses 3 bases and the J end loses 2 bases, and a stretch of 8 bases separates them. The CDR3 measures 14 amino acids from cysteine to phenylalanine. Only the CDR3 DNA is retained, 42 bases long and in frame from the first base. The Qiagen DNeasy kit was used to extract genomic DNA from unsorted PBMCs and from the negatively selected CD4+ and CD8+ fractions. TCR beta CDR3 regions were subjected to amplification by immunoSEQ multiplex PCR with primers that anneal to V and J segments. Amplification bias was minimized using a synthetic immune receptor repertoire, and residual bias was removed computationally after sequencing. In the original analysis: Repertoire diversity was quantified as the Shannon entropy index using custom Python scripts. Unsorted, CD4+ and CD8+ repertoires were analyzed separately, except for combined analyses in which CD4+ and CD8+ sequences were merged in silico. Clonal expansion was defined as at least a 2-fold frequency increase after treatment relative to C1D1, with a pseudocount of 0.5 for undetected baseline clones. Singleton clones were defined as clones with 0 or 1 copy at C1D1, and non-singleton clones were defined as clones with 2 or more copies. Clones expanded in unsorted samples were assigned a CD4+, CD8+ or unknown annotation through matching of protein sequences in sorted samples from the same patient. Wilcoxon tests on paired samples were used to test changes in diversity from C1D1 to C4D1. Held by TCRdb, this immuneACCESS table contains in-frame sequences only and omits some clones. Under half of the omission traces to an unresolved V gene where checked; the cause of the rest is unknown. For V, J and clone size, that table is used; D and trimming come from the DNA. This sample lists approximately 26,000 clones; 60% to 80% were detected once. In total, the top ten clones hold 2.5% to 3.5% of the sample.

Broad study findings and their caveats: By C4D1, a significant rise was seen in CD4+ TCR diversity but not in CD8+ TCR diversity (p=0.0027 vs p=0.16), and the rise was most apparent among complete responders (p=0.02). The study covered only a single clinical trial cohort, and the causes of the repertoire differences, possibly disease activity or prior therapy, were still not defined. Among trial patients, those achieving complete response had baseline diversity similar to that of newly diagnosed patients, while diversity was significantly lower in partial responders and progressors. Diversity was lower in patients who began nivolumab less than 1 year after ASCT, so these patients were left out of later analyses to avoid confounding by immune reconstitution. Baseline TCR diversity was reported to be lower in newly diagnosed patients than in healthy donors and to be lower still in relapsed/refractory patients.

The sample's time point label, decoded: cycle 1 day 1 (C1D1), immediately before nivolumab initiation. All trial patients had relapsed after autologous stem cell transplantation, with cohorts A, B and C differing in prior brentuximab vedotin exposure. The trial cohort included 50 to 70 patients with relapsed/refractory classical Hodgkin lymphoma, and each patient had a best overall response of complete response, partial response or progressive disease. Trial patients were treated with single-agent nivolumab in the multi-cohort phase II CheckMate 205 trial. An independent review committee assessed best overall response by applying the 2007 International Working Group response criteria. Trial PBMCs were collected just before the start of nivolumab (C1D1) and during therapy at cycle 2 day 1 and cycle 4 day 1. After peripheral blood was drawn into 8 mL Vacutainer Cell Preparation Tubes, PBMCs were isolated by centrifugation and then cryopreserved.

Details on this clone: The clone's antigen remains unknown. No quality values exist for individual bases; no much larger clone is one base distant.

Sample: peripheral blood mononuclear cells (PBMCs), taken at baseline. The chain is made from TRBV28 and TRBJ1-5, with the D gene not clear enough to name. The TCR was taken from a human donor with classical Hodgkin lymphoma. In nucleotide form, the sequence is TGTGCCAGCAGTTTCTCTTTAGGCAATCAGCCCCAGCATTTT. The translation is CASSFSLGNQPQHF.